A single sample is the source of the 17 T cell receptor beta chains below, sequenced in a study of CXCR3-negative and CXCR3-positive naive CD8 T cells. Regarding the study as a whole: The study found more hydrophobic TRB CDR3s in CXCR3-positive naive cells than in CXCR3-negative naive cells.

These receptors' targets are unknown. 5' RACE with UMI labels generated the TRB cDNA libraries. TCRdb re-called the 5' RACE reads; every CDR3 protein appears as one record, without DNA. The ten top clones account for about 0.34%, within a sample of over 95,000 distinct CDR3 sequences. Sequenced material: naive CXCR3+ CD8+ T cells from blood. Subset described: CD45RO-CCR7+CD27+CD95- naive CD8+ T cells expressing CXCR3 (TNR3+). Receptors were obtained from a human donor in good health. Some clones in this sample may be carry-over from other donors' samples.

The chain combines TRBV12-3 or TRBV12-4 with TRBJ2-7; absent DNA, TCRdb's TRBD1 call cannot be checked. The length of the CDR3 is 17 residues. The CDR3 region is CASSLPSTGGASYEQYF.

CDR3 sequence: CASSPQQPYEQYF. This sequence joins TRBV5-6 and TRBJ2-7. The CDR3 extends over 13 amino acids. Germline V gene sequence: CDR1 SGHDT, CDR2 YYEEEE.

The chain has TRBV7-3 and TRBJ2-1; the D gene TCRdb calls, TRBD2, cannot be checked with no DNA. The CDR3 loop spans 14 amino acids. CDR1 is SGHTA and CDR2 is FQGTGA in the germline V gene. CDR3 in amino acids: CASSSTGLVNEQFF.

This chain links TRBV7-9 with TRBJ2-7; without DNA, the TCRdb call of TRBD2 cannot be checked. Germline CDR1 is SEHNR and CDR2 is FQNEAQ (reference sequence). This CDR3 region has 14 residues. CDR3 amino acids: CASSSKRGGLEQYF.

The genes are TRBV7-3 and TRBJ2-7. This CDR3 is 15 amino acids long. Germline-derived CDR1 and CDR2 are SGHTA and FQGTGA. CDR3 amino acids: CASSLPTGLPYEQYF. The full variable domain, in which reference TRBV7-3 and TRBJ2-7 provide the parts outside the CDR3, is GAGVSQTPSNKVTEKGKYVELRCDPISGHTALYWYRQSLGQGPEFLIYFQGTGAADDSGLPNDRFFAVRPEGSVSTLKIQRTERGDSAVYLCASSLPTGLPYEQYFGPGTRLTVT.

The V gene is TRBV27, the J gene TRBJ1-2; the TCRdb D gene call, TRBD1, has no DNA to confirm it. The length of the CDR3 is 14 residues. CDR1 is MNHEY, CDR2 SMNVEV, per germline (reference sequence). CDR3 protein: CASSLAAILTEVTF.

The V call is TRBV5-1, the J call TRBJ2-2. The CDR3 loop spans 14 amino acids. CDR1 is SGHRS, CDR2 YFSETQ, per germline. CDR3 sequence reads: CASSMDRVTGELFF.

This sequence joins TRBV7-9 and TRBJ2-5; TCRdb names TRBD2, which stays unverified in the absence of DNA. Germline CDR1 SEHNR, CDR2 FQNEAQ (reference sequence). The CDR3 is 15 amino acids. CDR3 amino acids: CASSIRTSGQETQYF.

The chain has TRBV5-5 and TRBJ1-2; the D call from TCRdb, TRBD1, cannot be confirmed without DNA. From germline, CDR1 is SGHKS and CDR2 YYEKEE (reference sequence). The CDR3 consists of 14 residues. The chain's CDR3 is CASSFAGTPYGYTF.

The chain uses TRBV28 and TRBJ2-1; as DNA is missing, the TRBD2 call by TCRdb cannot be tested. The germline CDR1 and CDR2 sequences are MDHEN and SYDVKM. The CDR3 consists of 17 residues. The CDR3 here is CASSLLFLAGGDNEQFF. The variable domain in full, with the rest retrieved from reference TRBV28 and TRBJ2-1, is DVKVTQSSRYLVKRTGEKVFLECVQDMDHENMFWYRQDPGLGLRLIYFSYDVKMKEKGDIPEGYSVSREKKERFSLILESASTNQTSMYLCASSLLFLAGGDNEQFFGPGTRLTVL.

The chain links TRBV9 to TRBJ1-1. Germline CDR1 and CDR2: SGDLS and YYNGEE. The CDR3 sequence is 12 residues long. The CDR3 protein is CASSVANTEAFF.

The CDR3 sequence: CSAQAVSESEQFF. The V and J genes are TRBV20-1 and TRBJ2-1. The germline gives CDR1 DFQATT, CDR2 SNEGSKA (reference sequence). This CDR3 region has 13 residues.

The gene calls are TRBV20-1 and TRBJ2-7; no DNA is available, so the TRBD1 call from TCRdb remains unchecked. CDR3 length: 16 amino acids. Looked up from germline, CDR1 is DFQATT and CDR2 is SNEGSKA (reference sequence). The chain's CDR3 is CSARDPGTDPSYEQYF.

V is TRBV2 and J is TRBJ2-7; TCRdb returns TRBD1, unconfirmable since there is no DNA. CDR1 and CDR2 (germline): SNHLY, FYNNEI. The CDR3 sequence is 14 residues long. CDR3 region: CASSAETSSYEQYF.

The rearrangement links TRBV29-1 to TRBJ2-7. Per germline, CDR1 SQVTM and CDR2 ANQGSEA. The CDR3 length is 11 residues. This CDR3 reads CSVLFSYEQYF.

The chain links TRBV28 to TRBJ2-2; TCRdb's D gene call, TRBD2, goes unchecked for lack of DNA. CDR1 is MDHEN, CDR2 SYDVKM, per germline. This CDR3 comprises 16 residues. The CDR3 reads CASSVPEGANTGELFF. The whole variable domain, filled in from reference TRBV28 and TRBJ2-2, reads DVKVTQSSRYLVKRTGEKVFLECVQDMDHENMFWYRQDPGLGLRLIYFSYDVKMKEKGDIPEGYSVSREKKERFSLILESASTNQTSMYLCASSVPEGANTGELFFGEGSRLTVL.

J is TRBJ2-7 and V is TRBV25-1; with no DNA, the TCRdb D assignment of TRBD2 cannot be verified. Germline V gives CDR1 MGHDK, CDR2 SYGVNS. The CDR3 runs to 15 residues. The CDR3: CASSDAGELSYEQYF.